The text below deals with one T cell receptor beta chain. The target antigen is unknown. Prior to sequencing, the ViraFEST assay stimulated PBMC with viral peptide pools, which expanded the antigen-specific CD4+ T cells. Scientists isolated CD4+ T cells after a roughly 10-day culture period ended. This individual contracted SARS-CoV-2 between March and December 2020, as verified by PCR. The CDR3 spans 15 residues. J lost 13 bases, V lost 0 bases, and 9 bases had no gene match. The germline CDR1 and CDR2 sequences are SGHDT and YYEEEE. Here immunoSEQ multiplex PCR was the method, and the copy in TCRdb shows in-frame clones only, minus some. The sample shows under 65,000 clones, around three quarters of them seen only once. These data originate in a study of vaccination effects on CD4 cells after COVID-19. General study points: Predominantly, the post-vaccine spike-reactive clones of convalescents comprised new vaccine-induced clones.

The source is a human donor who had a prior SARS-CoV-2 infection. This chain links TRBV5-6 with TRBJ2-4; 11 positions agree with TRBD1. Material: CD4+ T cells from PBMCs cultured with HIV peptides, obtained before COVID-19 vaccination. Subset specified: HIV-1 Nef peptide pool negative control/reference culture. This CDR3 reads CASSLAILGQGVQYF. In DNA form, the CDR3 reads TGTGCCAGCAGCTTGGCCATATTGGGACAGGGGGTCCAGTACTTC.